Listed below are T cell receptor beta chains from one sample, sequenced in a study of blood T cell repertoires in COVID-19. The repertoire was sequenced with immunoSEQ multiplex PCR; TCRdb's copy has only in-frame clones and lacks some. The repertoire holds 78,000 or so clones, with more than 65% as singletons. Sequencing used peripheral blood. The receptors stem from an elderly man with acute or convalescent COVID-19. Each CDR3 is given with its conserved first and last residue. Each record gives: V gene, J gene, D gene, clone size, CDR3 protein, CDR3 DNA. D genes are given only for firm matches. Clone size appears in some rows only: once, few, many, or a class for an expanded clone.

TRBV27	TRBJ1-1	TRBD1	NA	CASIPRGTGTAEAFF	TGTGCCAGCATCCCTAGGGGGACAGGGACGGCTGAAGCTTTCTTT
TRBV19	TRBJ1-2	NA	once	CASKSGEGSYGYTF	TGTGCCAGTAAATCCGGGGAAGGTAGCTATGGCTACACCTTC
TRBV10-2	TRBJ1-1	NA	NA	CASSVEEGTEAFF	TGCGCCAGCAGTGTGGAAGAGGGCACTGAAGCTTTCTTT
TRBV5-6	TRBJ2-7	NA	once	CASSLRAGVREQYF	TGTGCCAGCAGCTTGAGGGCAGGGGTAAGGGAGCAGTACTTC
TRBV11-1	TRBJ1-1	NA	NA	CASSLRQGRGEAFF	TGTGCCAGCAGCTTAAGGCAGGGGAGGGGAGAAGCTTTCTTT
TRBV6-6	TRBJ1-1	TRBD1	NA	CASSYSKGGQGDQAFF	TGTGCCAGCAGTTACTCGAAGGGTGGACAGGGGGATCAAGCTTTCTTT
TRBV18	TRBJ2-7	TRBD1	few	CASSPGQGLNEQYF	TGTGCCAGCTCACCCGGACAGGGTTTGAACGAGCAGTACTTC
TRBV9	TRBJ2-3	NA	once	CASSPRPRAGTTDTQYF	TGTGCCAGCAGCCCGCGGCCCCGGGCGGGGACCACAGATACGCAGTATTTT
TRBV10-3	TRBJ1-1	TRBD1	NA	CAIMGQGITEAFF	TGTGCCATCATGGGACAGGGGATCACTGAAGCTTTCTTT
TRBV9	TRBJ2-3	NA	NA	CASSLASGTDTQYF	TGTGCCAGCAGCTTGGCTAGTGGCACAGATACGCAGTATTTT
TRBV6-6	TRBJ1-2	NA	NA	CASSLRDGYGYTF	TGTGCCAGCAGCCTCAGGGATGGCTATGGCTACACCTTC
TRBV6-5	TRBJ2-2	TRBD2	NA	CASRFSGGAAGELFF	TGTGCCAGCAGGTTTAGCGGGGGGGCCGCCGGGGAGCTGTTTTTT